This T cell receptor beta chain was sequenced during a study of T cells after yellow fever vaccination. A single record per CDR3 protein comes from TCRdb applying MiXCR to the 5' RACE reads. Of about 320,000 distinct CDR3 sequences listed, roughly 4.3% are singletons. This clonotype was found many times. Its antigen is unidentified. Notes on the study in general: Re-detected after boosting: most primary clones, about 96% of CD4 and roughly 88% of CD8.

The CDR3 has 12 residues. From germline, CDR1 is SGHDT and CDR2 YYEEEE. The trim removed 2 bases at V and 12 bases at J, leaving 7 bases unmatched. This chain joins TRBV5-6 and TRBJ1-1; TRBD1 aligns across 7 bases. The clonotype was recovered from a man aged 18-30 years who received the YFV17D yellow fever vaccine. The material was PBMCs, obtained 15 days after the yellow fever booster vaccination. The CDR3: CASSFSTGTTFF. Here the CDR3 DNA reads TGTGCCAGCAGCTTTTCGACAGGGACGACTTTCTTT.